Sequencing of this T cell receptor beta chain was carried out in a study of blood T cell repertoires in COVID-19. CDR3 size: 17 residues. The V end was cut by 8 bases, the J end by 4 bases, with 21 bases between. From germline, CDR1 is KGHSH and CDR2 LQKENI. Repertoires were generated with immunoSEQ multiplex PCR, while TCRdb's copy carries only in-frame clones and drops some. The table lists tens of thousands of clones, roughly 80% of them singletons. The J gene is TRBJ1-6, the V gene TRBV18; D perhaps matches TRBD1 (5 bases). The receptor was derived from a man aged 45-65 years with active or convalescent COVID-19. Input material: peripheral blood. The CDR3 here is CASLDRHRQGYNSPLHF. CDR3 sequence (DNA): TGTGCCAGCCTAGATCGTCACCGGCAGGGATATAATTCACCCCTCCACTTT.